The 24 T cell receptor beta chains below all came from one sample that was sequenced in a study of T-cell reconstitution after alpha-beta-depleted transplantation in children. Using unique molecular identifiers, the investigators prepared the TCRbeta library. TCRdb analysed the PCR reads with MiXCR anew, one entry per CDR3 protein. Among 800,000 to 1,000,000 distinct CDR3 sequences listed, 25% to 30% were seen once. This specimen consisted of PBMCs, mostly from graft donor cells, obtained 360 days after TCRalphabeta/CD19-depleted stem cell transplant. The source of these receptors is a boy in the first two years of life who had a stem cell transplant for SCID, so the T cells may come from the graft donor.

V is TRBV12-3 or TRBV12-4 and J is TRBJ1-2; no firm D call. V was shortened by 2 bases and J by 4 bases, with 5 bases between the two germline ends. This CDR3 region has 12 residues. CDR3 DNA: TGTGCCAGCAGTTTACACATCTATGGCTACACCTTC. Translation: CASSLHIYGYTF.

This clonotype was detected ten times or more. This chain links TRBV5-1 with TRBJ2-7, with D unresolved. Germline V lookup: CDR1 SGHRS, CDR2 YFSETQ. The CDR3 runs 13 residues. V lost 0 bases and J lost 7, with 11 bases in between. The CDR3 region has the DNA TGCGCCAGCAGCTTGGTTGGCCCTAGGGAGCAGTACTTC. The encoded protein is CASSLVGPREQYF.

This clonotype was counted only a few times. The chain recombines TRBV3-1 with TRBJ2-3; the match to TRBD2 covers 7 bases. CDR3 size: 14 residues. V dropped 5 bases and J dropped 2; count of bases not matched to a gene: 4. Germline CDR1 reads LGHDT; CDR2 reads YNNKEL (reference sequence). The CDR3 is CASSSSGTTDTQYF. CDR3 bases: TGTGCCAGCAGCTCTAGCGGCACCACAGATACGCAGTATTTT.

This rearrangement joins TRBV20-1 to TRBJ2-7; D gene uncertain. This CDR3 spans 11 amino acids. Germline CDR1 is DFQATT and CDR2 is SNEGSKA (reference sequence). V was trimmed by 5 bases and J by 3 bases, leaving 8 bases between them. CDR3 DNA: TGCAGTGCTCTAGAAAACTACGAGCAGTACTTC. Residues: CSALENYEQYF.

This clonotype was observed a handful of times. The chain couples TRBV12-3 or TRBV12-4 to TRBJ1-2; 9 positions agree with TRBD1. CDR3 length: 17 residues. The trim removed 6 bases at V and 5 bases at J, leaving 16 bases unmatched. CDR3 DNA sequence: TGTGCCAGCAGCCTGGGGGACAGGGTCCCACGCGGGTATGGCTACACCTTC. The encoded protein is CASSLGDRVPRGYGYTF.

The CDR3 protein is CASRRYRDRGYEQYF. CDR3 coding DNA: TGTGCCAGCAGACGTTACCGGGACAGGGGATACGAGCAGTACTTC. The J gene is TRBJ2-7, the V gene TRBV27, with TRBD1 identical over 10 bases. The CDR3 runs to 15 residues. Germline V gives CDR1 MNHEY, CDR2 SMNVEV (reference sequence). V trimming: 6 bases; J trimming: 4 bases; junction bases outside the gene matches: 9.

This clonotype has only a few counts. The DNA for the CDR3 is TGTGCCAGCAGCAAAGCGCCTGACCGGGTCGCGAACACCGGGGAGCTGTTTTTT. Protein product: CASSKAPDRVANTGELFF. The V gene is TRBV21-1, the J gene TRBJ2-2. TRBV21-1 is termed a pseudogene. This CDR3 spans 18 amino acids.

This clonotype has a handful of counts. The chain joins TRBV12-3 or TRBV12-4 to TRBJ1-1; TRBD1 agrees at 10 bases. The V segment lost 5 bases and the J segment 4 bases; nucleotides outside the gene matches: 22. The CDR3 contains 20 residues. CDR3 DNA: TGTGCCAGCAGTACCCCGGGACAGGGGACGACCCTACCCCTGGGCACTGAAGCTTTCTTT. Its protein product is CASSTPGQGTTLPLGTEAFF.

This clonotype has at least ten counts. The J gene is TRBJ2-3, the V gene TRBV29-1; D is uncertain. Germline CDR1 and CDR2: SQVTM and ANQGSEA. CDR3 size: 12 residues. V shed 0 bases and J shed 5 bases, with 6 bases lying between them. Here the CDR3 reads CSVEESRDTQYF. DNA of the CDR3: TGCAGCGTTGAAGAAAGTCGAGATACGCAGTATTTT.

The chain combines TRBV29-1 with TRBJ2-1, with 8 bases matching TRBD1. CDR3 length: 15 residues. Germline V gene data show CDR1 as SQVTM and CDR2 as ANQGSEA. The V segment lost 5 bases and the J segment 9 bases; nucleotides outside the gene matches: 15. CDR3 nucleotides: TGCAGCGTTTGCGTACAGGGGGGCCTCACAAGTGAGCAGTTCTTC. Its translation is CSVCVQGGLTSEQFF.

V is TRBV15 and J is TRBJ2-3; 11 bases agree with TRBD1. V lost 2 bases to trimming and J lost 13 bases; unmatched junction nucleotides: 8. Germline CDR1 and CDR2: LNHNV and YYDKDF (reference sequence). CDR3 size: 14 residues. CDR3 in DNA: TGTGCCACCAGCAGATCTAGGACAGGGGGCGGGAAGTATTTT. Amino acids: CATSRSRTGGGKYF.

This chain connects TRBV12-5 to TRBJ2-3, with 9 bases aligning to TRBD1. The CDR3 consists of 16 residues. Germline trimming cut 7 bases from V and 5 bases from J; bases unmatched to any gene: 13. Germline V lookup: CDR1 LGHNT, CDR2 FRNRAP. CDR3 sequence: CASAPPGQGGGDTQYF. DNA for the CDR3: TGTGCTAGTGCCCCGCCGGGACAGGGAGGGGGAGATACGCAGTATTTT.

There are a few counts of this clonotype. The rearrangement joins TRBV7-9 to TRBJ1-5; D is perhaps TRBD1 (6 bases). Germline loops: CDR1 SEHNR, CDR2 FQNEAQ (reference sequence). This CDR3 contains 14 residues. V lost 5 bases and J 4 bases, leaving 12 bases between the germline ends. This CDR3 reads CASSAGQLNQPQHF. In nucleotides, the CDR3 is TGTGCCAGCAGCGCCGGACAGTTAAATCAGCCCCAGCATTTT.

A remark on this clonotype: A much larger clonotype is one base distant, so this may be a read error. V gene TRBV28 combines with J gene TRBJ1-4; tentatively, D is TRBD1 (5 bases). From germline, CDR1 is MDHEN and CDR2 SYDVKM. V lost 2 bases to trimming and J lost 10 bases, with 5 bases between them. This CDR3 comprises 11 residues. The CDR3 reads CASSLRGKLFF. For the CDR3, the DNA is TGTGCCAGCAGTTTAAGGGGAAAACTGTTTTTT.

The sample holds a few counts of this clonotype. The gene calls are TRBV10-3 and TRBJ2-5; D is ambiguous. V gave up 4 bases and J gave up 1 base, with 7 bases separating them. Germline lookup yields CDR1 ENHRY and CDR2 SYGVKD. The CDR3 length is 13 residues. CDR3 sequence: CAISVGIQETQYF. Here the CDR3 DNA reads TGTGCCATCAGTGTGGGTATCCAAGAGACCCAGTACTTC.

Only a few counts were recorded for this clonotype. V and J are TRBV20-1 and TRBJ2-2; the match to TRBD2 covers 10 bases. After removal of 3 bases from V and 5 bases from J, the junction contained 9 bases not matched to a gene. Germline lookup yields CDR1 DFQATT and CDR2 SNEGSKA (reference sequence). This CDR3 is built from 16 residues. The CDR3 protein is CSASPRLAGATGELFF. In nucleotides, the CDR3 is TGCAGTGCTAGTCCCCGGCTAGCGGGGGCTACCGGGGAGCTGTTTTTT.

This chain uses TRBV5-1 with TRBJ2-5, with TRBD2 identical over 8 bases. The germline CDR1 and CDR2 sequences are SGHRS and YFSETQ. V lost 0 bases and J lost 2; bases outside the gene matches: 9. The CDR3 is 17 residues long. CDR3 in DNA: TGCGCCAGCAGCTTGGGCTGGGGAGCGGGGGAGCAAGAGACCCAGTACTTC. It yields the protein CASSLGWGAGEQETQYF.

This clonotype has just a few counts. The rearrangement joins TRBV2 to TRBJ1-2; 9 bases map to TRBD1. The V gene's germline CDR1 is SNHLY and CDR2 FYNNEI. CDR3 length equals 14 residues. After removal of 7 bases from V and 6 bases from J, the junction contained 9 bases not matched to a gene. The CDR3 sequence: CASNARWDRDGYTF. CDR3 bases: TGTGCCAGCAACGCCCGGTGGGACAGGGATGGCTACACCTTC.

This chain uses TRBV12-3 or TRBV12-4 with TRBJ2-3; the D gene is possibly TRBD2 (6 bases). The germline V and J ends were trimmed by 8 bases and 3 bases, with 18 bases remaining between them. The CDR3 is 15 residues long. CDR3 DNA: TGTGCCAGCTCCCCTGGGGGGAGATTGACAGATACGCAGTATTTT. Amino acid sequence: CASSPGGRLTDTQYF.

This CDR3 reads CASSYGDGSYEQYF. CDR3 DNA: TGTGCCAGCAGTTACGGGGACGGATCCTACGAGCAGTACTTC. The J gene is TRBJ2-7, the V gene TRBV6-5; the D gene could be TRBD1 or TRBD2 (5 bases each). CDR1 and CDR2 (germline): MNHEY, SVGAGI. Deletions cut 2 bases from V and 1 base from J, with 9 bases between. The CDR3 totals 14 residues.

The V and J genes are TRBV7-2 and TRBJ2-4; D is possibly TRBD2 (6 bases). Germline CDR1 and CDR2: SGHTA and FQGNSA. CDR3 length: 15 amino acids. V was cut by 5 bases and J by 6 bases, with 17 bases left in between. The CDR3 loop is CASSPRTGGGNIQYF. CDR3 in DNA: TGTGCCAGCAGCCCCCGGACTGGGGGAGGAAACATTCAGTACTTC.

This clonotype appeared a single time. The chain is built from TRBV12-3 or TRBV12-4 and TRBJ2-5; 9 bases line up with TRBD2. This CDR3 comprises 14 residues. V lost 5 bases and J lost 1; bases outside the gene matches: 2. CDR3 sequence (DNA): TGTGCCAGCAGTAGGACTAGCGCCCAAGAGACCCAGTACTTC. This gives the protein CASSRTSAQETQYF.

CDR3 nucleotide sequence: TGTGCCAGCAGCTTCGGGGCGTTAATCTACGAGCAGTACTTC. Amino acids: CASSFGALIYEQYF. V gene TRBV11-2 combines with J gene TRBJ2-7; D is possibly TRBD1 or TRBD2 (5 bases each). V was trimmed by 3 bases and J by 3 bases, leaving 12 bases between them. The CDR3 sequence is 14 residues long. Germline V CDR1 and CDR2: SGHAT, FQNNGV. Complete variable domain (other parts from reference TRBV11-2 and TRBJ2-7): EAGVAQSPRYKIIEKRQSVAFWCNPISGHATLYWYQQILGQGPKLLIQFQNNGVVDDSQLPKDRFSAERLKGVDSTLKIQPAKLEDSAVYLCASSFGALIYEQYFGPGTRLTVT.

The sample holds a few counts of this clonotype. V and J are TRBV7-3 and TRBJ2-2, with 9 nucleotides matching TRBD1. The CDR3 is 14 amino acids. With 4 bases clipped from V and 4 bases from J, the junction kept 1 base outside the gene matches. Per the germline V gene, CDR1 is SGHTA and CDR2 is FQGTGA. The CDR3 DNA sequence: TGTGCCAGCAGCTCGACAGGGGGCACCGGGGAGCTGTTTTTT. Residues: CASSSTGGTGELFF.